One sample yielded the 20 T cell receptor beta chains listed below, sequenced in a study of cytomegalovirus exposure and HLA in healthy donors. The PCR had 60 Vbeta and 13 Jbeta primers. Profiling relied on immunoSEQ multiplex PCR, and the TCRdb table lists in-frame clones only, not all of them. The sample includes 140,000 or so clones, approximately 84% seen only once; the top ten take around a tenth. The sequenced sample consisted of PBMCs. Receptors were obtained from a woman in her fifties or sixties in good health and CMV-seropositive.

This clone occurred once. The chain combines TRBV6-6 with TRBJ2-7, with 10 bases aligning to TRBD2. The CDR3 is 16 residues long. The J segment lost 7 bases and the V segment lost 0 bases, leaving 9 bases of the junction unmatched. The germline gives CDR1 MNHNY, CDR2 SVGAGI (reference sequence). The chain's CDR3 is CASSYSSSGRPGEQYF. The CDR3, as DNA: TGTGCCAGCAGTTACTCGAGTAGCGGGAGGCCAGGGGAGCAGTACTTC.

The V call is TRBV7-8, the J call TRBJ2-7; 8 bases are a match to TRBD2. The ends lost 5 bases at V and 4 bases at J; junction bases unmatched: 7. The CDR3 sequence is 14 residues long. The V gene's germline CDR1 is SGHVS and CDR2 FQNEAQ. CDR3 DNA sequence: TGTGCCAGCAGCCTCGTGACTAGCGCTTACGAGCAGTACTTC. Amino acid sequence: CASSLVTSAYEQYF.

V and J are TRBV2 and TRBJ2-3, with 10 nucleotides matching TRBD2. Germline V gives CDR1 SNHLY, CDR2 FYNNEI. The V segment lost 3 bases and the J segment 6 bases; nucleotides outside the gene matches: 6. The length of the CDR3 is 15 residues. The CDR3 nucleotides are TGTGCCAGCAGTGATAGCGGGAGGCCCCCCGATACGCAGTATTTT. Protein product: CASSDSGRPPDTQYF.

The chain combines TRBV6-5 with TRBJ1-2; TRBD1 matches at 12 bases. CDR3 size: 15 residues. Trimming removed 6 bases from V and 4 bases from J; junction bases left unmatched: 6. Germline-derived CDR1 and CDR2 are MNHEY and SVGAGI. CDR3 amino acids: CASSLVGQGAYGYTF. CDR3 bases: TGTGCCAGCAGCCTCGTGGGACAGGGGGCCTATGGCTACACCTTC.

This clone was observed once. The CDR3 does not end in the conserved phenylalanine or tryptophan, so this is likely a read error. Because the CDR3's place on the DNA is in doubt, the DNA is left out and the CDR3 is given as listed by TCRdb. The V and J genes are TRBV4-2 and TRBJ2-7; the table's D call, TRBD2, was not checked against the DNA. Germline CDR1 and CDR2: LGHNA and YNFKEQ. The CDR3 is 13 residues long, counting both termini. The CDR3 loop is CASSQGLAEGVHY.

The rearrangement joins TRBV29-1 to TRBJ2-3; 7 bases align to TRBD2. CDR3 size: 15 residues. V was pared by 4 bases and J by 4 bases, with 11 bases of the junction left unmatched. The germline CDR1 and CDR2 sequences are SQVTM and ANQGSEA. The chain's CDR3 is CSVVWGGAWADTQYF. The CDR3 region has the DNA TGCAGCGTTGTCTGGGGAGGGGCTTGGGCAGATACGCAGTATTTT.

The rearrangement links TRBV10-3 to TRBJ2-1, with 8 positions matching TRBD2. With 5 bases clipped from V and 5 bases from J, the junction kept 5 bases outside the gene matches. CDR1 ENHRY and CDR2 SYGVKD come from the germline V gene. The CDR3 has 14 amino acids. Here the CDR3 reads CAISKAGEDNEQFF. The CDR3, as DNA: TGTGCCATCAGTAAAGCGGGAGAGGACAATGAGCAGTTCTTC.

The genes are TRBV7-2 and TRBJ1-1; weak D call: TRBD1 (6 bases). Germline V gene sequence: CDR1 SGHTA, CDR2 FQGNSA. There are 13 residues in the CDR3. V lost 5 bases to trimming and J lost 6 bases, with 13 bases between them. The CDR3 loop is CASSTEGVAEAFF. In DNA form, the CDR3 reads TGTGCCAGCAGCACCGAGGGGGTCGCTGAAGCTTTCTTT.

As DNA, the CDR3 is TGTGCCAGCAGACCCTCCACGGGGGACCTTCGCCCCACCACCTTC. This translates into CASRPSTGDLRPTTF. The V and J genes are TRBV4-2 and TRBJ1-2, with D possibly TRBD1 on 5 matching bases. Germline V gene lookup returns CDR1 LGHNA and CDR2 YNFKEQ. The CDR3 has 15 amino acids. V lost 6 bases, J lost 13 bases, and 27 bases lay in between.

V and J are TRBV4-1 and TRBJ2-2; possible D gene TRBD2, 6 bases. V lost 2 bases and J lost 6, with 19 bases in between. The CDR3 is 17 amino acids. Germline-derived CDR1 and CDR2 are MGHRA and YSYEKL. The CDR3 loop is CASSQLPGGVGAGELFF. CDR3 DNA sequence: TGCGCCAGCAGCCAACTCCCCGGGGGAGTGGGCGCCGGGGAGCTGTTTTTT.

The J gene is TRBJ1-5, the V gene TRBV2, with TRBD1 matching 8 bases. Looked up from germline, CDR1 is SNHLY and CDR2 is FYNNEI. This CDR3 region has 14 residues. J was trimmed by 5 bases and V by 3 bases; bases with no gene match: 3. CDR3 sequence: CASSDGQGDQPQHF. CDR3 nucleotides: TGTGCCAGCAGTGATGGACAGGGAGATCAGCCCCAGCATTTT.

The J gene is TRBJ2-3, the V gene TRBV4-1; 8 bases fit TRBD2. CDR1 MGHRA and CDR2 YSYEKL come from the germline V gene. There are 13 residues in the CDR3. V lost 4 bases, J lost 6 bases, and 3 bases stayed unmatched. The DNA of the CDR3 is TGCGCCAGCAGCCCGGGGGGGGAGGATACGCAGTATTTT. Its protein product is CASSPGGEDTQYF.

V is TRBV19 and J is TRBJ2-5, with TRBD1 as a possible D gene (5 bases). The CDR3 is 13 amino acids. V gave up 4 bases and J gave up 4 bases, with 10 bases separating them. In germline, CDR1 is LNHDA, CDR2 SQIVND (reference sequence). The CDR3 DNA reads TGTGCCAGTAGTACGACAGTTACAGAGACCCAGTACTTC. It translates to CASSTTVTETQYF.

The chain uses TRBV2 and TRBJ2-5; D is perhaps TRBD2 (5 bases). The germline V and J ends were trimmed by 7 bases and 5 bases, with 11 bases remaining between them. Per germline, CDR1 SNHLY and CDR2 FYNNEI. The CDR3 is 12 amino acids. As DNA, the CDR3 is TGTGCCAGCAACGGGGTTGGGGAGACCCAGTACTTC. It specifies CASNGVGETQYF.

This sequence joins TRBV19 and TRBJ1-5; no clear D. Germline CDR1 and CDR2: LNHDA and SQIVND (reference sequence). The CDR3 runs 14 residues. Trimming removed 3 bases from V and 0 bases from J, with 6 bases in between. CDR3 protein: CASSIRSSNQPQHF. Here the CDR3 DNA reads TGTGCCAGTAGTATTCGGAGTAGCAATCAGCCCCAGCATTTT.

Only a few counts were recorded for this clone. The chain is built from TRBV4-2 and TRBJ2-2; 8 bases fit TRBD2. Trimming at V came to 1 base and at J to 4 bases, leaving 17 bases not matched to a gene. CDR1 and CDR2 (germline): LGHNA, YNFKEQ. This CDR3 has 20 residues. In DNA, the CDR3 is TGTGCCAGCAGCCAAGCTGGGGTCGGGAAAGCGGGAGACGTCACCGGGGAGCTGTTTTTT. Amino acid sequence: CASSQAGVGKAGDVTGELFF.

The rearrangement uses TRBV18 and TRBJ1-5, with a weak D call TRBD1 (5 bases). The CDR3 runs 16 residues. Germline V lookup: CDR1 KGHSH, CDR2 LQKENI. Trimming took 6 bases from V and 4 from J, leaving 19 bases between them. CDR3 sequence (DNA): TGTGCCAGCTCGCAACTGACAGCGGGCGAGAATCAGCCCCAGCATTTT. Protein sequence: CASSQLTAGENQPQHF. Combining the CDR3 with reference TRBV18 and TRBJ1-5 gives the whole variable domain NAGVMQNPRHLVRRRGQEARLRCSPMKGHSHVYWYRQLPEEGLKFMVYLQKENIIDESGMPKERFSAEFPKEGPSILRIQQVVRGDSAAYFCASSQLTAGENQPQHFGDGTRLSIL.

The chain carries TRBV28 and TRBJ1-3; D unclear. Per germline, CDR1 MDHEN and CDR2 SYDVKM. CDR3 length: 14 residues. Trimming removed 7 bases from V and 9 bases from J, with 19 bases in between. This CDR3 is CASTSLRGSGTIYF. CDR3 coding DNA: TGTGCCAGCACCTCCCTACGAGGGAGTGGCACCATATATTTT.

The gene calls are TRBV5-4 and TRBJ1-4; possibly TRBD1 for D (6 bases). This CDR3 contains 15 residues. V was pared by 3 bases and J by 2 bases, with 11 bases between. In germline, CDR1 is SGHNT, CDR2 YYREEE (reference sequence). DNA of the CDR3: TGTGCCAGCAGCTCCAGCAGGGGTACTAATGAAAAACTGTTTTTT. This codes for CASSSSRGTNEKLFF.

The chain uses TRBV2 and TRBJ2-1; the match to TRBD2 covers 9 bases. The V gene end was trimmed by 7 bases and the J gene end by 5 bases; junction bases not matched to a gene: 12. CDR3 length: 16 amino acids. CDR1 SNHLY and CDR2 FYNNEI come from the germline V gene. The CDR3 coding sequence is TGTGCCAGCACCGGAAGGGAACTAGCGGGTGACAATGAGCAGTTCTTC. It specifies CASTGRELAGDNEQFF.